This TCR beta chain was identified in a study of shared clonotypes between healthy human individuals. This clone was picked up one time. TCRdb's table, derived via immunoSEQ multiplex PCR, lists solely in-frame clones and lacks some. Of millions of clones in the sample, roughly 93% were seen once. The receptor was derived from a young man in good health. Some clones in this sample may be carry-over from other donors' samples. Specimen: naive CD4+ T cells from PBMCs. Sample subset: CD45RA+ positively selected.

Written as DNA, the CDR3 is TGTGCCAGCAGCTCCAGTCCCGGGACAGGAATGGGGTCGGAAAACATTCAGTACTTC. Translation: CASSSSPGTGMGSENIQYF. The chain carries TRBV5-6 and TRBJ2-4, with 8 bases matching TRBD1. The CDR3 has 19 amino acids. With 3 bases clipped from V and 5 bases from J, the junction kept 19 bases outside the gene matches. Germline V gene data show CDR1 as SGHDT and CDR2 as YYEEEE.